This T cell receptor (beta chain) was captured by sequencing in a study of T cell repertoires in cytomegalovirus infection. The study, taken as a whole, reports: The ex vivo response was dominated by HLA-C-restricted CMV-specific TCR beta clonotypes.

Comments on this clonotype: What it recognizes is unknown.

TCRdb reanalysed the reads using MiXCR and keeps one entry per CDR3 protein. The sample has roughly 200,000 distinct CDR3 sequences, roughly 17% seen once. Specimen: CD8+ T cells from PBMCs. This TCR was sampled from a human donor in good health (CMV status not recorded). Some clones in this sample may be carry-over from other donors' samples.

The CDR3 sequence is CSVRWQGSTGELFF. Here the CDR3 DNA reads TGCAGCGTTAGATGGCAGGGGAGCACCGGGGAGCTGTTTTTT. The rearrangement links TRBV29-1 to TRBJ2-2; D perhaps matches TRBD1 (6 bases). V shed 5 bases and J shed 4 bases, with 14 bases lying between them. Germline V gene lookup returns CDR1 SQVTM and CDR2 ANQGSEA. The CDR3 is 14 amino acids.